These 10 T cell receptor beta chains came from one sample sequenced in a study of radiotherapy plus CTLA-4 blockade in lung cancer. Here immunoSEQ multiplex PCR was the method, and the copy in TCRdb shows in-frame clones only, minus some. The sample includes roughly 58,000 clones, approximately 84% of them seen just once. The sequences come from peripheral blood, collected from a patient treated with radiotherapy plus ipilimumab. The source is a human donor with non-small cell lung cancer whose response to radiotherapy plus ipilimumab could not be evaluated.

V and J are TRBV28 and TRBJ1-4; 7 bases line up with TRBD1. Germline trimming cut 5 bases from V and 3 bases from J; bases unmatched to any gene: 6. Germline V lookup: CDR1 MDHEN, CDR2 SYDVKM. This CDR3 contains 15 residues. The CDR3, as DNA: TGTGCCAGCAGTCCTAGGACAGGAGCTAATGAAAAACTGTTTTTT. This codes for CASSPRTGANEKLFF.

This chain connects TRBV5-1 to TRBJ2-1; TRBD2 agrees at 7 bases. Germline V gene sequence: CDR1 SGHRS, CDR2 YFSETQ. V was pared by 0 bases and J by 4 bases, with 7 bases of the junction left unmatched. The CDR3 sequence is 16 residues long. The CDR3: CASSLGPAGGYNEQFF. CDR3 DNA sequence: TGCGCCAGCAGCTTGGGGCCTGCCGGGGGGTACAATGAGCAGTTCTTC.

V and J are TRBV6-5 and TRBJ2-7; maybe TRBD2 (6 bases). The CDR3 covers 14 residues. Germline assignment: CDR1 MNHEY and CDR2 SVGAGI. Trimming cost V 5 bases and J 3 bases, with 14 bases left between them. CDR3 in amino acids: CASSTGLRLYEQYF. Written as DNA, the CDR3 is TGTGCCAGCAGTACGGGACTCCGACTCTACGAGCAGTACTTC.

The J gene is TRBJ2-1, the V gene TRBV28, with 12 bases identical to TRBD2. V dropped 2 bases and J dropped 7; count of bases not matched to a gene: 15. In germline, CDR1 is MDHEN, CDR2 SYDVKM. The CDR3 has 19 amino acids. CDR3 nucleotides: TGTGCCAGCAGTTTAATTCTAGCGGGAGGGACCCCGTGGGGTAATGAGCAGTTCTTC. Its translation: CASSLILAGGTPWGNEQFF.

The chain has TRBV6-1 and TRBJ1-3; 12 positions match TRBD1. V lost 6 bases, J lost 6 bases, and 6 bases stayed unmatched. The CDR3 consists of 15 residues. CDR1 MNHNS and CDR2 SASEGT come from the germline V gene. The CDR3: CASRAPGQGANTIYF. CDR3 nucleotides: TGTGCCAGCAGGGCACCGGGACAGGGGGCAAACACCATATATTTT.

A few counts support this clone. The chain combines TRBV5-6 with TRBJ2-5, with 13 bases that match TRBD2. Trimming removed 3 bases from V and 2 bases from J; junction bases left unmatched: 7. Germline CDR1 and CDR2: SGHDT and YYEEEE. The CDR3 spans 17 residues. This chain's CDR3 is CASSYRTSGGHQETQYF. The CDR3 nucleotides read TGTGCCAGCAGCTACCGGACTAGCGGGGGCCATCAAGAGACCCAGTACTTC. The full variable domain, in which reference TRBV5-6 and TRBJ2-5 provide the parts outside the CDR3, is DAGVTQSPTHLIKTRGQQVTLRCSPKSGHDTVSWYQQALGQGPQFIFQYYEEEERQRGNFPDRFSGHQFPNYSSELNVNALLLGDSALYLCASSYRTSGGHQETQYFGPGTRLLVL.

The CDR3 loop is CASSLEADNEQFF. DNA of the CDR3: TGCGCCAGCAGCTTGGAAGCCGACAATGAGCAGTTCTTC. The chain uses TRBV5-1 and TRBJ2-1, with no clear D. Germline CDR1 and CDR2: SGHRS and YFSETQ. Trimming shortened V by 0 bases and J by 5 bases, and 6 bases separated the two germline ends. The CDR3 sequence is 13 residues long.

This chain joins TRBV9 and TRBJ1-4; D remains unclear. Germline CDR1 and CDR2: SGDLS and YYNGEE. The V gene lost 4 bases and the J gene lost 8 bases, with 15 bases spanning the gap. The CDR3 length is 14 residues. CDR3 sequence: CASSSSGPGEKLFF. The CDR3, as DNA: TGTGCCAGCAGCTCCTCGGGCCCGGGAGAAAAACTGTTTTTT.

This sequence joins TRBV4-1 and TRBJ2-5; 8 bases line up with TRBD2. This CDR3 is built from 14 residues. Germline V lookup: CDR1 MGHRA, CDR2 YSYEKL. After removal of 5 bases from V and 7 bases from J, the junction contained 9 bases not matched to a gene. CDR3 region: CASSTAGGTGTQYF. CDR3 DNA: TGCGCCAGCAGCACGGCGGGGGGTACCGGGACCCAGTACTTC.

The gene calls are TRBV4-3 and TRBJ2-7, with 11 bases lining up with TRBD1. Germline loops: CDR1 LGHNA, CDR2 YSLEER. The J segment lost 0 bases and the V segment lost 4 bases, leaving 2 bases of the junction unmatched. The CDR3 runs 15 residues. The DNA of the CDR3 is TGCGCCAGCAGCCGGGACAGGGGGAGCTCCTACGAGCAGTACTTC. It is translated as CASSRDRGSSYEQYF.